A single sample gave rise to the 24 T cell receptor beta chains below, sequenced in a study of blood T cell repertoires in COVID-19. Profiled with immunoSEQ multiplex PCR; TCRdb holds only in-frame clones, not every one. This sample carries 150,000 to 200,000 clones, approximately 81% of them seen once, and the ten largest clones take around 13%. Sequenced: peripheral blood. The receptor set was obtained from a woman between 65 and 79 years old with COVID-19, enrolled during active disease.

V usage is TRBV5-1 and J usage is TRBJ2-3; possible D gene TRBD2, 6 bases. The germline V and J ends were trimmed by 3 bases and 1 base, with 15 bases remaining between them. The germline V gene encodes CDR1 SGHRS and CDR2 YFSETQ. The CDR3 loop spans 16 amino acids. The CDR3 DNA sequence: TGCGCCAGCAGCTCGCGGGGTAACTTGGGCACAGATACGCAGTATTTT. Protein: CASSSRGNLGTDTQYF.

This clone came up once. The chain couples TRBV12-3 or TRBV12-4 to TRBJ1-2, with D possibly matching TRBD1 (6 bases). V lost 6 bases to trimming and J lost 8 bases, with 13 bases between them. CDR3 length: 12 residues. The CDR3 DNA follows: TGTGCCAGCAGCCCTGGACAGCGGGGCTACACCTTC. Encoded protein: CASSPGQRGYTF.

The chain recombines TRBV11-1 with TRBJ1-6; D is undetermined. Germline V lookup: CDR1 SGHAT, CDR2 FQDESV (reference sequence). Trimming took 7 bases from V and 7 from J, leaving 11 bases between them. The CDR3 spans 13 residues. The CDR3 loop is CASTLVRNSPLHF. The DNA of the CDR3 is TGTGCCAGCACCTTGGTGCGGAATTCACCCCTCCACTTT.

V and J are TRBV29-1 and TRBJ1-1; D is unresolved. This CDR3 comprises 13 residues. Trimming removed 3 bases from V and 0 bases from J, with 8 bases in between. Germline CDR1 and CDR2: SQVTM and ANQGSEA. The CDR3 nucleotides read TGCAGCGTTGAGGTTCGGTTGAACACTGAAGCTTTCTTT. This encodes CSVEVRLNTEAFF.

This chain links TRBV5-6 with TRBJ2-3; TRBD2 aligns across 8 bases. This CDR3 is 16 amino acids long. J was trimmed by 3 bases and V by 2 bases; bases with no gene match: 8. Per the germline V gene, CDR1 is SGHDT and CDR2 is YYEEEE. As DNA, the CDR3 is TGTGCCAGCAGCTTCCGAGCGGGAGCTAGAACAGATACGCAGTATTTT. Protein sequence: CASSFRAGARTDTQYF.

This rearrangement joins TRBV5-1 to TRBJ2-2; TRBD1 is a possible D gene (5 bases). Germline V CDR1 and CDR2: SGHRS, YFSETQ. Trimming removed 4 bases at V and 6 bases at J, with 16 bases between. The CDR3 has 15 residues. The CDR3 reads CASSHIQGSPGELFF. For the CDR3, the DNA is TGCGCCAGCAGCCATATTCAGGGTTCCCCCGGGGAGCTGTTTTTT. The variable domain in full, completed from reference TRBV5-1 and TRBJ2-2, reads KAGVTQTPRYLIKTRGQQVTLSCSPISGHRSVSWYQQTPGQGLQFLFEYFSETQRNKGNFPGRFSGRQFSNSRSEMNVSTLELGDSALYLCASSHIQGSPGELFFGEGSRLTVL.

V gene TRBV6-5 combines with J gene TRBJ1-2, with D tentatively TRBD1 (5 bases). The CDR3 is made up of 13 amino acids. Germline loops: CDR1 MNHEY, CDR2 SVGAGI. CDR3 DNA sequence: TGTACCACAGGCGGGGGGGCTAACTATGGCTACACCTTC. It encodes CTTGGGANYGYTF.

The gene calls are TRBV6-1 and TRBJ1-5; the match to TRBD1 covers 7 bases. Germline V CDR1 and CDR2: MNHNS, SASEGT. The V segment lost 5 bases and the J segment 5 bases; nucleotides outside the gene matches: 6. The CDR3 consists of 14 residues. The CDR3 nucleotides read TGTGCCAGCAGTTTAGACAGGGACGATCAGCCCCAGCATTTT. It translates to CASSLDRDDQPQHF.

V is TRBV18 and J is TRBJ1-1; D might be TRBD1 (5 bases). Germline lookup yields CDR1 KGHSH and CDR2 LQKENI. Deletions cut 1 base from V and 5 bases from J, with 11 bases between. CDR3 length: 14 amino acids. The CDR3 DNA reads TGTGCCAGCTCACCACTGGGGGGATTGACTGAAGCTTTCTTT. Translating it yields CASSPLGGLTEAFF.

This clone was seen a handful of times. This CDR3 reads CASSPGQVIGQPQHF. The CDR3 DNA follows: TGTGCCAGCAGCCCGGGACAGGTCATAGGTCAGCCCCAGCATTTT. The chain employs TRBV7-2 and TRBJ1-5, with TRBD1 identical over 8 bases. Germline V gives CDR1 SGHTA, CDR2 FQGNSA. CDR3 length: 15 residues. V shed 5 bases, J shed 6 bases, and the junction held 9 bases outside the gene matches.

V and J are TRBV28 and TRBJ2-7; 10 bases are a match to TRBD1. This CDR3 comprises 13 residues. The J segment lost 5 bases and the V segment lost 6 bases, leaving 4 bases of the junction unmatched. Germline CDR1 reads MDHEN; CDR2 reads SYDVKM. CDR3 bases: TGTGCCAGCAGCGGGACAGGGGTCAACGAGCAGTACTTC. This gives the protein CASSGTGVNEQYF.

The chain carries TRBV19 and TRBJ2-2; TRBD1 aligns across 8 bases. J was trimmed by 2 bases and V by 4 bases; bases with no gene match: 6. Germline CDR1 LNHDA, CDR2 SQIVND (reference sequence). This CDR3 is built from 16 residues. Written as DNA, the CDR3 is TGTGCCAGTAGTACCAGACAGGGGCCTAACACCGGGGAGCTGTTTTTT. It translates to CASSTRQGPNTGELFF.

V and J are TRBV6-6 and TRBJ2-1; 13 nucleotides align to TRBD2. J gave up 0 bases and V 5 bases, and 4 bases lay outside the gene matches. The germline V gene encodes CDR1 MNHNY and CDR2 SVGAGI (reference sequence). The CDR3 loop spans 17 amino acids. The chain's CDR3 is CASSPTSGRSSYNEQFF. The DNA of the CDR3 is TGTGCCAGCAGTCCGACTAGCGGGAGGAGCTCCTACAATGAGCAGTTCTTC.

The table lists this clone with a count of one. The chain has TRBV28 and TRBJ1-5; weak D call: TRBD1 (5 bases). Trimming removed 3 bases at V and 3 bases at J, with 12 bases between. This CDR3 has 15 residues. Germline CDR1 is MDHEN and CDR2 is SYDVKM. DNA of the CDR3: TGTGCCAGCAGTTTGTCCAGGGCACTCAATCAGCCCCAGCATTTT. It codes for CASSLSRALNQPQHF.

The V and J genes are TRBV6-6 and TRBJ1-4, with 7 bases fitting TRBD1. The J segment lost 5 bases and the V segment lost 8 bases, leaving 11 bases of the junction unmatched. The CDR3 consists of 15 residues. The germline V gene encodes CDR1 MNHNY and CDR2 SVGAGI (reference sequence). CDR3 region: CASRTAGTANEKLFF. The CDR3 nucleotides read TGTGCCAGCCGAACGGCCGGGACAGCCAATGAAAAACTGTTTTTT.

The rearrangement uses TRBV19 and TRBJ2-7; 9 positions agree with TRBD2. The V gene end was trimmed by 5 bases and the J gene end by 1 base; junction bases not matched to a gene: 6. Germline CDR1 reads LNHDA; CDR2 reads SQIVND (reference sequence). This CDR3 is 15 amino acids long. The CDR3 reads CASSPLAGLSYEQYF. The DNA of the CDR3 is TGTGCCAGTAGTCCACTAGCGGGTCTATCCTACGAGCAGTACTTC.

The V call is TRBV4-1, the J call TRBJ2-1, with 11 bases identical to TRBD2. CDR1 is MGHRA and CDR2 is YSYEKL in the germline V gene. There are 15 residues in the CDR3. Trimming cost V 0 bases and J 8 bases; bases outside gene matches: 3. This CDR3 reads CASSQELAGGYEQFF. In nucleotides, the CDR3 is TGCGCCAGCAGCCAAGAGCTAGCGGGAGGCTATGAGCAGTTCTTC.

The chain joins TRBV27 to TRBJ2-2, with 7 bases identical to TRBD2. This CDR3 is 16 amino acids long. J lost 7 bases, V lost 2 bases, and 10 bases had no gene match. Germline V gene lookup returns CDR1 MNHEY and CDR2 SMNVEV (reference sequence). The CDR3 nucleotides read TGTGCCAGCAGTTTACTGAACGGGGGGAAGAGCGGGGAGCTGTTTTTT. Translation gives CASSLLNGGKSGELFF.

The chain uses TRBV7-9 and TRBJ2-7; D might be TRBD2 (6 bases). Trimming cost V 5 bases and J 5 bases, with 16 bases left between them. The CDR3 totals 14 residues. Germline V gives CDR1 SEHNR, CDR2 FQNEAQ (reference sequence). As DNA, the CDR3 is TGTGCCAGCAGCACGGGCCAAGGAGGGCACGAGCAGTACTTC. Its translation: CASSTGQGGHEQYF.

The V call is TRBV2, the J call TRBJ2-1; possible D gene TRBD2, 6 bases. V was cut by 8 bases and J by 8 bases, with 22 bases left in between. Germline-derived CDR1 and CDR2 are SNHLY and FYNNEI. The CDR3 is 15 amino acids. This CDR3 is CASARGSGAGYEQFF. CDR3 sequence (DNA): TGTGCCAGCGCCCGGGGGTCGGGAGCAGGCTATGAGCAGTTCTTC.

The chain links TRBV4-1 to TRBJ1-5, with TRBD1 matching over 10 bases. Germline V gene lookup returns CDR1 MGHRA and CDR2 YSYEKL. V trimming: 5 bases; J trimming: 3 bases; junction bases outside the gene matches: 7. The CDR3 is 16 residues long. The CDR3 here is CASSSHGTGDNQPQHF. The CDR3 DNA follows: TGCGCCAGCAGCTCGCACGGGACAGGGGACAATCAGCCCCAGCATTTT.

CDR3 protein: CASSPVSLIGTEAFF. CDR3 coding DNA: TGTGCCAGCAGCCCCGTATCATTAATCGGCACTGAAGCTTTCTTT. The chain combines TRBV14 with TRBJ1-1, with D unresolved. CDR1 is SGHDN and CDR2 is FVKESK in the germline V gene. V dropped 4 bases and J dropped 4 bases, with 16 bases sitting between them. The CDR3 length is 15 residues.

CDR3 residues: CASSFEGSSYEQYF. The CDR3 coding sequence is TGTGCCAGCAGCTTCGAAGGGAGCTCCTACGAGCAGTACTTC. This chain joins TRBV11-1 and TRBJ2-7; D perhaps matches TRBD2 (5 bases). The ends were cut back, 3 bases at V and 0 bases at J, with 9 bases in the middle. Germline CDR1 is SGHAT and CDR2 is FQDESV (reference sequence). The CDR3 length is 14 residues.

The chain recombines TRBV30 with TRBJ2-7, with 7 bases lining up with TRBD1. CDR3 length: 12 residues. Looked up from germline, CDR1 is GTSNPN and CDR2 is SVGIG (reference sequence). With 5 bases clipped from V and 2 bases from J, the junction kept 3 bases outside the gene matches. CDR3 region: CAWAGGAYEQYF. CDR3 coding DNA: TGTGCCTGGGCAGGGGGTGCCTACGAGCAGTACTTC.